This TCR beta chain was identified in a study of patients and donors after allogeneic stem cell transplantation. With 5 bases removed from V and 6 bases from J, the gap between germline ends came to 10 bases. This CDR3 comprises 12 residues. This clonotype appeared a few times. Using its own MiXCR run on the RT-PCR reads, TCRdb lists one record per CDR3 protein. This table holds roughly 960,000 distinct CDR3 sequences, roughly 18% found once. This chain joins TRBV12-3 or TRBV12-4 and TRBJ2-5; no clear D. This receptor was identified in a human donor who was either an allogeneic HSCT recipient or a stem cell or donor lymphocyte infusion donor (not recorded which). It is not recorded whose cells these are; they may come from a transplant donor. Sample: blood, either unsorted or a sorted T cell fraction (not recorded which). The CDR3 here is CASSIRTQTQYF. CDR3 bases: TGTGCCAGCAGTATCCGGACCCAGACCCAGTACTTC.